This T cell receptor beta chain was observed in a study of T cells after yellow fever vaccination (dated by TCRdb to about 2019). About the full investigation: Libraries from fractions with low cell numbers were prepared with the SMART-Seq v4 Ultra Low Input RNA kit. Bulk TCR alpha and beta repertoires were sequenced longitudinally to track T-cell clones before and after primary and booster YFV17D yellow fever vaccination. Two healthy male donors, one aged 18 to 30 and one aged 30 to 39 years, were included in the cohort. Blood samples were taken at several timepoints before and after primary and secondary immunization, and bulk PBMC replicates and cell subsets were isolated. What the work shows at the level of the full study, not this receptor alone: Because only a couple of donors were included in the study, the extent to which the findings can be generalized is limited. Computational filtering was needed because FACS-sorted repertoires could contain abundant contaminating clonotypes from the bulk population. A small fraction of clonotypes showed up in both the CD4 and CD8 compartments, probably as a result of convergent recombination. The secondary T-cell response was found to be weaker but faster than the primary response, with a peak reached on day 5 rather than on day 15. Most clones expanded after primary vaccination (approximately 97% of CD4 and approximately 90% of CD8) were re-detected after the booster, suggesting that broad memory maintenance occurred.

The treatment or condition label of this sample denotes: live attenuated yellow fever vaccine strain. At each blood-draw timepoint, two biological replicates of bulk PBMCs were obtained. PBMCs were isolated from peripheral blood using a standard Ficoll-Paque protocol. TriZol was used to extract RNA from bulk PBMCs, CD4 and CD8 fractions, and dextramer-positive and dextramer-negative fractions. Synthesis of TCR cDNA relied on 5'RACE template switching, a step that introduced a universal primer site along with unique molecular identifiers. Priming of cDNA synthesis was performed from both the TCR alpha and TCR beta constant segments. Library amplification involved two PCR steps, and the second step added sample barcodes and sequencing adapters. Sequencing of libraries was performed on Illumina HiSeq 2500 (2x100 bp) or NovaSeq (2x150 bp). From the authors' description of their analysis: MIGEC was used to demultiplex reads and collapse the reads into UMI consensus sequences, and MiXCR was used for V(D)J alignment. Vaccine-responding clonotypes were identified with edgeR using replicate PBMC samples, with FDR below 0.01 and a log2 fold change above 5 up to day 15 being required. Each bulk clonotype received a CD4 or CD8 identity based on whether the sequenced CD4 or CD8 repertoire contained that clonotype at higher abundance. TCRdb passed the public sequencing reads through fastp at Q25 and MiXCR, retaining productive beta sequences. Here each entry gathers all rows of one CDR3 protein and keeps the most common genes and DNA. In this record, the V and J calls reflect TCRdb's handling and not the investigators' own analysis. For this sample the table gives around 610,000 distinct CDR3 sequences, of which roughly 12% were detected only once. About 14% of the sample is in the top ten clones.

The V end loses 0 bases and the J end loses 6 bases, and a stretch of 15 bases separates them. CDR1 and CDR2 were assigned from the germline V gene as MGHRA and YSYEKL. The CDR3 contains 15 residues, cysteine and phenylalanine counted. Kept here is only the CDR3 DNA, which spans 45 bases and is read in frame from base 1. To note about this clonotype: The target of this receptor is not known. No much larger clonotype is one base removed from it; base qualities were not supplied.

The sequence came from a man between 25 and 39 years old who received the YFV17D yellow fever vaccine. This chain is built from TRBV4-1 and TRBJ2-7; the D gene is possibly TRBD2, with 6 bases matching. The sequences come from PBMCs, collected on the day of the yellow fever booster vaccination. The nucleotides are TGCGCCAGCAGCCAAGAACGAACGGGGGTCTCCGAGCAGTACTTC. It is translated as CASSQERTGVSEQYF.